Following are 10 T cell receptor beta chains from one sample sequenced in a study of cytomegalovirus exposure and HLA in healthy donors. Primers for the PCR totalled 60 Vbeta and 13 Jbeta. Sequencing was performed with immunoSEQ multiplex PCR; in TCRdb, only in-frame clones are kept and a portion is missing. Of roughly 130,000 clones listed, roughly 73% were seen once; the top ten hold over 1%. What was sequenced was PBMCs. The receptors were sampled from a woman aged 40 to 50 in good health and CMV-seronegative.

V and J are TRBV19 and TRBJ2-2; D ambiguous. V lost 4 bases, J lost 6 bases, and 9 bases lay in between. This CDR3 region has 13 residues. The germline V gene encodes CDR1 LNHDA and CDR2 SQIVND (reference sequence). The CDR3 reads CASSSSLSGELFF. CDR3 sequence (DNA): TGTGCCAGTAGTAGTAGTCTGTCCGGGGAGCTGTTTTTT.

This clone has a handful of counts. The V call is TRBV11-1, the J call TRBJ2-7, with D maybe TRBD1 (5 bases). V lost 5 bases, J lost 2 bases, and 10 bases lay in between. This CDR3 comprises 13 residues. Germline CDR1 SGHAT, CDR2 FQDESV (reference sequence). This CDR3 is CASSVDSTYEQYV. As DNA, the CDR3 is TGTGCCAGCAGCGTAGACAGCACCTACGAGCAGTACGTC.

The chain links TRBV12-5 to TRBJ2-1; no clear D. V shed 3 bases and J shed 9 bases, with 9 bases lying between them. Looked up from germline, CDR1 is LGHNT and CDR2 is FRNRAP. This CDR3 region has 12 residues. CDR3 sequence: CASGFLSSEQFF. The CDR3 DNA reads TGTGCTAGTGGTTTTCTCTCCAGTGAGCAGTTCTTC.

The J gene is TRBJ1-4, the V gene TRBV5-1; D is possibly TRBD1 (6 bases). Trimming pared 4 bases from V and 7 bases from J, leaving 14 bases between. The CDR3 sequence is 14 residues long. CDR1 SGHRS and CDR2 YFSETQ come from the germline V gene. The CDR3 coding sequence is TGCGCCAGCAGCCGGACAGCCGTAGGTGAAAAACTGTTTTTT. It is translated as CASSRTAVGEKLFF.

This clone has more than one count but fewer than ten. The chain recombines TRBV4-1 with TRBJ1-4; no clear D. This CDR3 comprises 15 residues. Between the trimmed V and J ends, which lost 1 base and 7 bases, there was a span of 13 bases. Germline lookup yields CDR1 MGHRA and CDR2 YSYEKL. Here the CDR3 reads CASSQAAGIGEKLFF. CDR3 DNA: TGCGCCAGCAGCCAAGCGGCGGGGATCGGTGAAAAACTGTTTTTT.

The chain couples TRBV15 to TRBJ2-1; D not certain. V was pared by 0 bases and J by 0 bases, with 9 bases between. Per germline, CDR1 LNHNV and CDR2 YYDKDF (reference sequence). This CDR3 is built from 16 residues. This chain's CDR3 is CATSRDKLRSYNEQFF. Here the CDR3 DNA reads TGTGCCACCAGCAGAGATAAACTTCGCTCCTACAATGAGCAGTTCTTC.

The V call is TRBV11-2, the J call TRBJ2-5; TRBD2 matches at 7 bases. J was trimmed by 5 bases and V by 2 bases; bases with no gene match: 2. Germline CDR1 and CDR2: SGHAT and FQNNGV. The CDR3 is 13 amino acids. The CDR3 nucleotides read TGTGCCAGCAGCTTAAGAGCGGGGGAGACCCAGTACTTC. It is translated as CASSLRAGETQYF.

The CDR3 bases are TGTGCCAGTAGTGATAATAGCGGGGAACAAGAGACCCAGTACTTC. This gives the protein CASSDNSGEQETQYF. The chain couples TRBV19 to TRBJ2-5, with 8 positions matching TRBD2. The V gene's germline CDR1 is LNHDA and CDR2 SQIVND (reference sequence). Germline trimming cut 5 bases from V and 2 bases from J; bases unmatched to any gene: 7. The CDR3 has 15 residues.

Only one count was recorded for this clone. V is TRBV5-1 and J is TRBJ1-2; 7 bases map to TRBD1. The trim removed 4 bases at V and 4 bases at J, leaving 4 bases unmatched. Germline assignment: CDR1 SGHRS and CDR2 YFSETQ. This CDR3 region has 13 residues. DNA of the CDR3: TGCGCCAGCAGCCTAGCAGGGGGCTATGGCTACACCTTC. Translating gives CASSLAGGYGYTF. Variable domain in full (rest from reference TRBV5-1 and TRBJ1-2): KAGVTQTPRYLIKTRGQQVTLSCSPISGHRSVSWYQQTPGQGLQFLFEYFSETQRNKGNFPGRFSGRQFSNSRSEMNVSTLELGDSALYLCASSLAGGYGYTFGSGTRLTVV.

V and J are TRBV23-1 and TRBJ2-5; D possibly corresponds to TRBD1 (5 bases). TRBV23-1 is designated an ORF whose function remains uncertain. CDR3 length: 16 amino acids. Deletions cut 3 bases from V and 9 bases from J, with 23 bases between. The CDR3 sequence is CASSHFSREGANPQYF. The CDR3, as DNA: TGCGCCAGCAGTCACTTCTCCCGTGAAGGGGCGAACCCCCAGTACTTC.